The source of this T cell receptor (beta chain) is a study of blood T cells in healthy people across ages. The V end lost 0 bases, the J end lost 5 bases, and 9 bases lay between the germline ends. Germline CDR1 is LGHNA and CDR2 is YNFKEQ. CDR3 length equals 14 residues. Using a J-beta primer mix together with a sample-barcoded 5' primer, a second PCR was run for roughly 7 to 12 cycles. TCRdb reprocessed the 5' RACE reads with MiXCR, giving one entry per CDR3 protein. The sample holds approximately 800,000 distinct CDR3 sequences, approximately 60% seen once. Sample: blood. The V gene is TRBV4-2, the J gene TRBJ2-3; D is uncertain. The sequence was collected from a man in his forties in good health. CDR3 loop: CASSQDLGEDTQYF. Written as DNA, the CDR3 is TGTGCCAGCAGCCAAGATCTCGGAGAAGATACGCAGTATTTT.